The 15 T cell receptor beta chains given below trace back to one sample, sequenced in a study of T cells after yellow fever vaccination. TCRdb reprocessed the 5' RACE reads with MiXCR, giving one entry per CDR3 protein. The table records about 300,000 distinct CDR3 sequences, 3% to 4.5% of them present only once. This specimen consisted of PBMCs, obtained 5 days after the yellow fever booster vaccination. These receptors were collected from a man aged 18 to 29 who received the YFV17D yellow fever vaccine.

This chain joins TRBV5-4 and TRBJ2-3; 11 nucleotides match TRBD2. CDR3 length equals 16 residues. V gave up 4 bases and J gave up 2 bases; unmatched junction bases: 6. CDR1 and CDR2 (germline): SGHNT, YYREEE (reference sequence). The CDR3, as DNA: TGTGCCAGCAGCCAAGGGACTAGCGGATTCACAGATACGCAGTATTTT. It yields the protein CASSQGTSGFTDTQYF.

This clonotype was counted ten times or more. The CDR3 protein is CAISERNEQFF. CDR3 nucleotide sequence: TGTGCCATCAGTGAGAGAAATGAGCAGTTCTTC. The chain is built from TRBV10-3 and TRBJ2-1; no clear D. V lost 2 bases to trimming and J lost 7 bases, with 3 bases between them. This CDR3 region has 11 residues. Per the germline V gene, CDR1 is ENHRY and CDR2 is SYGVKD.

This clonotype has at least ten counts. The chain combines TRBV10-3 with TRBJ2-2; D remains unclear. Germline CDR1 reads ENHRY; CDR2 reads SYGVKD. Trimming took 2 bases from V and 0 from J, leaving 13 bases between them. CDR3 size: 17 residues. In DNA, the CDR3 is TGTGCCATCAGTGAGGCCGGCGGCAGTTCGAACACCGGGGAGCTGTTTTTT. Its protein is CAISEAGGSSNTGELFF.

This clonotype was seen only a few times. V gene TRBV6-1 combines with J gene TRBJ2-5; TRBD2 aligns across 9 bases. The CDR3 length is 18 residues. Trimming took 2 bases from V and 5 from J; bases not matched to a gene: 15. The germline gives CDR1 MNHNS, CDR2 SASEGT. As DNA, the CDR3 is TGTGCCAGCAGTGAAAGGGCGGCTGGCGGGGGGGCCTGGGAGACCCAGTACTTC. This encodes CASSERAAGGGAWETQYF.

This clonotype was seen ten or more times. This chain links TRBV27 with TRBJ2-3; TRBD2 is a possible D gene (6 bases). V shed 6 bases and J shed 7 bases, with 14 bases lying between them. Germline lookup yields CDR1 MNHEY and CDR2 SMNVEV (reference sequence). The CDR3 contains 13 residues. CDR3 nucleotide sequence: TGTGCCAGCAGCCCCGGGACTTCAAATACGCAGTATTTT. Its protein is CASSPGTSNTQYF.

This clonotype was observed a handful of times. The V gene is TRBV20-1, the J gene TRBJ2-3; D not certain. The CDR3 consists of 14 residues. Germline assignment: CDR1 DFQATT and CDR2 SNEGSKA (reference sequence). V gave up 3 bases and J gave up 0 bases, with 10 bases separating them. The chain's CDR3 is CSARVQTSTDTQYF. The CDR3 DNA follows: TGCAGTGCTAGGGTGCAGACTAGCACAGATACGCAGTATTTT.

This clonotype was picked up many times. The chain is built from TRBV2 and TRBJ2-5; 11 bases fit TRBD2. Germline lookup yields CDR1 SNHLY and CDR2 FYNNEI. V was clipped by 5 bases and J by 7 bases; unmatched bases: 9. The CDR3 loop spans 15 amino acids. CDR3 protein: CASSPTSGAVGTQYF. The CDR3 region has the DNA TGTGCCAGCAGTCCGACTAGCGGGGCGGTAGGGACCCAGTACTTC.

This chain links TRBV4-3 with TRBJ2-7; D unclear. CDR1 is LGHNA, CDR2 YSLEER, per germline. The CDR3 covers 15 residues. Trimming shortened V by 1 base and J by 0 bases, and 10 bases separated the two germline ends. CDR3 amino acids: CASSQGHTISYEQYF. Written as DNA, the CDR3 is TGCGCCAGCAGCCAAGGTCACACCATCTCCTACGAGCAGTACTTC.

Ten or more counts support this clonotype. The rearrangement links TRBV5-6 to TRBJ2-1; a possible D gene is TRBD2 (5 bases). The CDR3 totals 13 residues. The germline CDR1 and CDR2 sequences are SGHDT and YYEEEE. V was cut by 4 bases and J by 7 bases, with 12 bases left in between. The CDR3 spells CASSRPSGNEQFF. The DNA for the CDR3 is TGTGCCAGCAGCCGGCCGTCGGGGAATGAGCAGTTCTTC.

V usage is TRBV13 and J usage is TRBJ1-2; D perhaps matches TRBD1 (5 bases). CDR1 and CDR2 from the germline V gene are PRHDT and FYEKMQ (reference sequence). Between the trimmed V and J ends, which lost 2 bases and 8 bases, there was a span of 27 bases. The CDR3 has 18 residues. The CDR3 DNA reads TGTGCCAGCAGCTTATCCCATCTCCGCCAGGGCCGATTAGGGGGCTACACCTTC. Amino acid sequence: CASSLSHLRQGRLGGYTF.

This clonotype was seen many times. The V gene is TRBV4-3, the J gene TRBJ1-2, with 8 bases that match TRBD1. The V and J ends lost 4 bases and 8 bases, in that order; junction bases with no gene match: 12. Germline V gives CDR1 LGHNA, CDR2 YSLEER. This CDR3 region has 15 residues. The CDR3 is CASSLHTGGDRGYTF. CDR3 nucleotide sequence: TGCGCCAGCAGCCTTCATACAGGGGGAGATAGGGGCTACACCTTC.

The V gene is TRBV6-2 or TRBV6-3, the J gene TRBJ2-1; D remains unclear. The CDR3 is 14 residues long. Germline CDR1 and CDR2: MNHEY and SVGEGT. V was cut by 4 bases and J by 3 bases, with 10 bases left in between. CDR3 region: CASSLSYSYNEQFF. CDR3 bases: TGTGCCAGCAGTTTAAGTTACAGCTACAATGAGCAGTTCTTC.

The gene calls are TRBV7-3 and TRBJ2-3, with D unclear. The CDR3 extends over 17 amino acids. Trimming shortened V by 6 bases and J by 3 bases, and 22 bases separated the two germline ends. The germline V gene encodes CDR1 SGHTA and CDR2 FQGTGA. CDR3 coding DNA: TGTGCCAGCAGTTTGACCCTACTACGCTTCGTAACAGATACGCAGTATTTT. Protein sequence: CASSLTLLRFVTDTQYF.

The chain joins TRBV12-3 or TRBV12-4 to TRBJ2-1; D gene ambiguous. Trimming left V 2 bases short and J 12 bases short, with 14 bases between. This CDR3 contains 13 residues. CDR3 in amino acids: CASSLSNGLWQFF. The CDR3 bases are TGTGCCAGCAGTTTATCGAATGGGCTGTGGCAGTTCTTC.

This clonotype was seen at least ten times. The chain joins TRBV15 to TRBJ1-2; no clear D. The V and J ends lost 0 bases and 3 bases respectively, with 5 bases between them. Per the germline V gene, CDR1 is LNHNV and CDR2 is YYDKDF (reference sequence). This CDR3 has 13 amino acids. CDR3 loop: CATSRESDYGYTF. In nucleotides, the CDR3 is TGTGCCACCAGCAGAGAATCTGACTATGGCTACACCTTC.